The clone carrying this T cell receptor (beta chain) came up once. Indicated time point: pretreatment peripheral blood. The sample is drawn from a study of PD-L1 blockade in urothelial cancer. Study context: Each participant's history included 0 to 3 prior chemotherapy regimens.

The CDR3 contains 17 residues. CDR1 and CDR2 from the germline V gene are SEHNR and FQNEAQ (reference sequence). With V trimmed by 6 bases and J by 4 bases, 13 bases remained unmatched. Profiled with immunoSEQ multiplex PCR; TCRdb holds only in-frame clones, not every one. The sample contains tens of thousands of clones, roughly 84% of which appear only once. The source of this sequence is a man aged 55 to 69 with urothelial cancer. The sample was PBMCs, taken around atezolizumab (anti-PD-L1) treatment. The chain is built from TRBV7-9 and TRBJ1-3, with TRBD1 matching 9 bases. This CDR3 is CASSSDPGQGAGNTIYF. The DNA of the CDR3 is TGTGCCAGCAGTTCTGATCCGGGACAGGGAGCCGGAAACACCATATATTTT.